This paragraph reports one TCR beta chain. Its antigen remains unidentified. This entry belongs to a study of radiotherapy plus CTLA-4 blockade in lung cancer. Overall study context: Objective response rate was about 20%; disease control rate, around 31%. Study-wide results and caveats: Response, reportedly, was best predicted by interferon-beta along with early blood T cell clone dynamics. TCR clones from tumors expanded in blood after radiotherapy plus ipilimumab.

Produced via immunoSEQ multiplex PCR; TCRdb's table is partial and in-frame only. The sample consists of roughly 88,000 clones, 83% of them appearing once. The CDR3 has 14 amino acids. The ends lost 5 bases at V and 3 bases at J; junction bases unmatched: 5. Looked up from germline, CDR1 is SEHNR and CDR2 is FQNEAQ (reference sequence). This TCR was sampled from a human donor with non-small cell lung cancer who had stable disease on radiotherapy plus ipilimumab. The chain recombines TRBV7-9 with TRBJ2-3; 7 bases are a match to TRBD1. The specimen comprised peripheral blood, sampled from a patient treated with radiotherapy plus ipilimumab. The CDR3 nucleotides read TGTGCCAGCAGCACAGTACAGGGGACAGATACGCAGTATTTT. It is translated as CASSTVQGTDTQYF.